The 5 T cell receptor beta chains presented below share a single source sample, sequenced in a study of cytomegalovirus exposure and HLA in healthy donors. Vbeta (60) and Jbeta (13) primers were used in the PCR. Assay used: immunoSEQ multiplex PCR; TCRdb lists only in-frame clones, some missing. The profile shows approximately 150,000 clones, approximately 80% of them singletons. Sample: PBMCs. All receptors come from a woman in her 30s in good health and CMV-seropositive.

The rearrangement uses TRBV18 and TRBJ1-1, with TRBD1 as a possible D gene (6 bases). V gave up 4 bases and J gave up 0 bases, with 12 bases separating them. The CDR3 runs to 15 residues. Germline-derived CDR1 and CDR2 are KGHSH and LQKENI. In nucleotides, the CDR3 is TGTGCCAGCTCACTCCTAACAGGGTTGAACACTGAAGCTTTCTTT. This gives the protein CASSLLTGLNTEAFF.

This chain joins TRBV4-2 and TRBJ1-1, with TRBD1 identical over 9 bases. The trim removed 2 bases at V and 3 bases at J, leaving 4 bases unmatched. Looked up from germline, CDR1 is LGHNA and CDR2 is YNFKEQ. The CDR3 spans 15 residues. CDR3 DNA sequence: TGTGCCAGCAGCCAATCCGACAGGGGGTACACTGAAGCTTTCTTT. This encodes CASSQSDRGYTEAFF.

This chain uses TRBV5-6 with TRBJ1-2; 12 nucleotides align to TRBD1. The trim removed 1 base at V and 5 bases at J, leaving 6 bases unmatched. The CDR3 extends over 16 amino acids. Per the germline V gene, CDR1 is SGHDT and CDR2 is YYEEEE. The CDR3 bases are TGTGCCAGCAGCTTGTGGGGACAGGGGGCGGTTTATGGCTACACCTTC. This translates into CASSLWGQGAVYGYTF.

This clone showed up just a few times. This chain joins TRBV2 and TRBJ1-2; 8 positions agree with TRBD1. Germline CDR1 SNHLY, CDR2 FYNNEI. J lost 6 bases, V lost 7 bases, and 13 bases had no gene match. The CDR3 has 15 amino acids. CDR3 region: CASIMDRDSRDGYTF. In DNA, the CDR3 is TGTGCCAGCATAATGGACAGGGACAGTAGGGATGGCTACACCTTC. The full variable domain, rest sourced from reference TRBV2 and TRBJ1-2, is EPEVTQTPSHQVTQMGQEVILRCVPISNHLYFYWYRQILGQKVEFLVSFYNNEISEKSEIFDDQFSVERPDGSNFTLKIRSTKLEDSAMYFCASIMDRDSRDGYTFGSGTRLTVV.

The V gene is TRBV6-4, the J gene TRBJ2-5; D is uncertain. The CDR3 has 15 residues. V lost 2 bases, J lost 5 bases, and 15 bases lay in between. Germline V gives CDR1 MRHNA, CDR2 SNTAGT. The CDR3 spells CASSDVMRMEETQYF. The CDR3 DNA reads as TGTGCCAGCAGTGACGTTATGAGGATGGAGGAGACCCAGTACTTC.